This TCR beta chain was profiled in a study of blood T cell repertoires in COVID-19. Study as a whole: COVID-19 samples collected from the United States, Italy and Spain covered acute and convalescent phases. Nucleic acid was either cDNA or gDNA, and it came from T cells, B-cell-depleted T cells, or PBMCs.

In the original analysis: Reference gene primers were amplified, and this amplification served to estimate nucleated cell counts. The method was immunoSEQ multiplex PCR; TCRdb's version includes in-frame clones alone and lacks a portion of them. Clone size and V and J calls were adopted from that table, with D and trimming inferred from the DNA. The sample shows 52,000 or so clones, approximately 86% of them seen only once. Enrollment of patients from Seattle took place during active infection, with longitudinal follow-up. Concerning this clone itself: The identical CDR3 is also encoded by other nucleotide sequences in the sample.

V was clipped by 0 bases and J by 6 bases; unmatched bases: 6. Germline V gene lookup returns CDR1 LGHNA and CDR2 YNFKEQ. There are 16 residues in the CDR3. The sequenced sample was peripheral blood. This TCR came from a man between 35 and 55 years old with COVID-19, enrolled during active disease. The genes are TRBV4-2 and TRBJ2-1; TRBD2 aligns across 9 bases. Written as DNA, the CDR3 is TGTGCCAGCAGCCAAGAGGCGACTAGCGGAAGCAATGAGCAGTTCTTC. Translation: CASSQEATSGSNEQFF.